These T cell receptor beta chains were read from a single sample in a study of T cells in Graves' hyperthyroidism and ophthalmopathy. TCRdb independently ran MiXCR on the multiplex PCR reads; one entry per CDR3 protein. The sample holds about 420,000 distinct CDR3 sequences, about 13% seen once. The sample comprised blood. Receptors were obtained from a young woman with Graves' hyperthyroidism. The CDR3 runs from the conserved cysteine through the conserved F or W.

V gene	J gene	CDR3 protein
TRBV7-2	TRBJ1-4	CASSLVNDEKLFF
TRBV6-1	TRBJ1-1	CASSVREDTEAFF
TRBV11-2	TRBJ2-5	CASIRNAEGRETQYF
TRBV27	TRBJ1-6	CASSFYNNSPLHF
TRBV12-3/TRBV12-4	TRBJ1-2	CASSLGGSYGYTF
TRBV29-1	TRBJ1-1	CSAEQGMMNTEAFF
TRBV30	TRBJ1-5	CAWSRDSNQPQHF
TRBV10-3	TRBJ2-1	CAISELWDDSHNEQFF
TRBV30	TRBJ2-7	CAWSVRSEQYF
TRBV18	TRBJ2-5	CASSPPTSGTRETQYF
TRBV6-6	TRBJ2-7	CASSYSVPGQGYEQYF
TRBV12-3/TRBV12-4	TRBJ1-2	CASRRDRGNGYTF
TRBV28	TRBJ2-7	CASSTTGEGDYEQYF
TRBV12-3/TRBV12-4	TRBJ1-2	CASSLTGYGYTF
TRBV19	TRBJ2-7	CASSRSSGASYEQYF
TRBV28	TRBJ2-7	CASQFPAVSGEQYF
TRBV6-2/TRBV6-3	TRBJ2-3	CASSQGLAGGPDTQYF
TRBV2	TRBJ2-7	CASMGTFSSYEQYF
TRBV11-2	TRBJ2-3	CASSLLSKADTQYF
TRBV12-3/TRBV12-4	TRBJ2-3	CASLSGAHSLTDTQYF
TRBV20-1	TRBJ1-1	CSASREAVGTEAFF
TRBV4-2	TRBJ2-5	CASSQGDDGTGQETQYF
TRBV20-1	TRBJ2-7	CSARGLAGKEQYF
TRBV12-5	TRBJ2-3	CASGLSNGSKTRTDTQYF
TRBV19	TRBJ1-2	CASSTSSHGYTF
TRBV19	TRBJ2-1	CASSIDGPATSYNEQFF
TRBV11-2	TRBJ2-3	CASSLAGEFTDTQYF
TRBV19	TRBJ2-3	CASSIFPIATDTQYF
TRBV30	TRBJ2-1	CAWTLGGSSNEQFF
TRBV30	TRBJ1-1	CAWSRQSNTEAFF
TRBV30	TRBJ2-7	CAFSLPNTYEQYF